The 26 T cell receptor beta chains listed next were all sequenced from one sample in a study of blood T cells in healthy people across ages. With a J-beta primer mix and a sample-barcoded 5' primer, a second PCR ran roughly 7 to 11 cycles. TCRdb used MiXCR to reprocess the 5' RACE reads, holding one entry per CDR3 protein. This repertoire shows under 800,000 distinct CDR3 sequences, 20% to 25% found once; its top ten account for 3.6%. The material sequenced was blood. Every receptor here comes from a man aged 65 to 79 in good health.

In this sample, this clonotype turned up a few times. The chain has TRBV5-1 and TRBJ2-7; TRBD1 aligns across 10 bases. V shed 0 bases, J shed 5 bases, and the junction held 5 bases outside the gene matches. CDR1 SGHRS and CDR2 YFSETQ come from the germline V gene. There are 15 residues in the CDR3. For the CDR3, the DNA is TGCGCCAGCAGCTTGGAAGGGACAGGGGTACACGAGCAGTACTTC. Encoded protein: CASSLEGTGVHEQYF.

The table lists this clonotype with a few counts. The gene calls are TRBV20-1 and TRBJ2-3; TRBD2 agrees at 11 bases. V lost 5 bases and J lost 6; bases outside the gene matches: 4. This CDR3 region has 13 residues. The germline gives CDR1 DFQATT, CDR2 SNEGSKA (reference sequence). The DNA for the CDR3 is TGCAGTGCTGCTAGCGGGAGGCTCGATACGCAGTATTTT. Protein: CSAASGRLDTQYF.

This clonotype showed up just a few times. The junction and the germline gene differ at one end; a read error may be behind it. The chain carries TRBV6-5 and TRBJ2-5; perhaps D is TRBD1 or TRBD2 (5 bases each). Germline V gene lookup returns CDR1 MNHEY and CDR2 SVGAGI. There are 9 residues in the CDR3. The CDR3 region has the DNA TGTGCCAGCAGTGGGACGTCGTTCTTC. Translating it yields CASSGTSFF.

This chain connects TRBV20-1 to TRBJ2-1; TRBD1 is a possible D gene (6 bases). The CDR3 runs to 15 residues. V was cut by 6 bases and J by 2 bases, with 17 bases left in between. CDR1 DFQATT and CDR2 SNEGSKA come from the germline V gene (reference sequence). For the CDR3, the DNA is TGCAGTGCCCACGTAGGGACAAGGCCCTACAATGAGCAGTTCTTC. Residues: CSAHVGTRPYNEQFF.

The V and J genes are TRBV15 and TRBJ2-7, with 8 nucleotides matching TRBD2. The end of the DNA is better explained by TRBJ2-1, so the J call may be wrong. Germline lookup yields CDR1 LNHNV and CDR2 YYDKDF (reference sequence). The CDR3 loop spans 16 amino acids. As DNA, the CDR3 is TGTGCCACCAGCAGAGATGCAAGGACTAGCTTCCATGAGCAGTTCTTC. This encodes CATSRDARTSFHEQFF.

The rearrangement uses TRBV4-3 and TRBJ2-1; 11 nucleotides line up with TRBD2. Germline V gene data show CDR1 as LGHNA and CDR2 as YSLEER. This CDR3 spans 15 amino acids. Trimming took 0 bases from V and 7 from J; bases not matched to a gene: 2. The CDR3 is CASSQERLAGNEQFF. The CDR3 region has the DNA TGCGCCAGCAGCCAAGAGAGACTAGCGGGAAATGAGCAGTTCTTC.

CDR3 sequence reads: CASSLGDSGLYEQYF. The CDR3 region has the DNA TGTGCCAGCAGTTTAGGCGATAGCGGTCTCTACGAGCAGTACTTC. The chain combines TRBV28 with TRBJ2-7; D is perhaps TRBD2 (6 bases). CDR1 is MDHEN and CDR2 is SYDVKM in the germline V gene. The CDR3 consists of 15 residues. V lost 2 bases and J 3 bases, leaving 14 bases between the germline ends.

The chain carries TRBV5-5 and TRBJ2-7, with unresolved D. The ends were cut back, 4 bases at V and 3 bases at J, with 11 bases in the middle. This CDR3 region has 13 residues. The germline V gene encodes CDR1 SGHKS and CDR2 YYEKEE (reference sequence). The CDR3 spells CASSLEPRYEQYV. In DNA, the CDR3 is TGTGCCAGCAGCCTCGAGCCCCGCTACGAGCAGTACGTC.

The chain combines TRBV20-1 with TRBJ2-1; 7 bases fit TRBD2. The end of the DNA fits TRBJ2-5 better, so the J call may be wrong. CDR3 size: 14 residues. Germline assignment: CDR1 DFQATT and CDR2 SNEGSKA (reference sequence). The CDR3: CSAGPAGRAETQYF. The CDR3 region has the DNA TGCAGTGCTGGTCCAGCGGGGCGAGCGGAGACCCAGTACTTC.

The CDR3 nucleotides read TGTGCCAGCAGCTTTGGACGGGACACCGGGGAGCTGTTTTTT. This encodes CASSFGRDTGELFF. The chain is built from TRBV7-3 and TRBJ2-2, with D uncertain. This CDR3 comprises 14 residues. In germline, CDR1 is SGHTA, CDR2 FQGTGA. Trimming took off 3 bases at V and 3 bases at J, with 8 bases between the two ends.

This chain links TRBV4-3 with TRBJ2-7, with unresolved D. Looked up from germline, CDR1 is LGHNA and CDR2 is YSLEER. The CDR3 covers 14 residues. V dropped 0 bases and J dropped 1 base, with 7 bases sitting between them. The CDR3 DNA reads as TGCGCCAGCAGCCAAGATCCCCAGTCCTACGAGCAGTACTTC. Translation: CASSQDPQSYEQYF.

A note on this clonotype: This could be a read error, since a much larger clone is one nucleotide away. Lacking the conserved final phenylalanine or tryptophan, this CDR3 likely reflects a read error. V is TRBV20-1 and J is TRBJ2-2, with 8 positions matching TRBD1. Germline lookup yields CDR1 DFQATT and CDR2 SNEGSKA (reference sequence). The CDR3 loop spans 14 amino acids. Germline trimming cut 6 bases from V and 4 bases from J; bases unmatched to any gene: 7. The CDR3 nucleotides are TGCAGTGCCGAGACAGGGGCTCGCACCGGGGAGCTGTTTTCT. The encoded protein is CSAETGARTGELFS.

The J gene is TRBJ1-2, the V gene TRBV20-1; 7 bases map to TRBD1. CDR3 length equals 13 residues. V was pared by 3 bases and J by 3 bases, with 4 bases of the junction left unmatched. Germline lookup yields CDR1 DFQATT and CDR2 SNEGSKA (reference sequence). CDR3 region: CSASSRGYYGYTF. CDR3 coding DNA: TGCAGTGCTAGTTCCAGGGGGTACTATGGCTACACCTTC.

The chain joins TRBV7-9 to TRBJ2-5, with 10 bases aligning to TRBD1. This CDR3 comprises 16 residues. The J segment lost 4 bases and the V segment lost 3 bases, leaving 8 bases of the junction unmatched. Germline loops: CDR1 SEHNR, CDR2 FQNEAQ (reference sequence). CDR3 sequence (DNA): TGTGCCAGCAGCTTCCGGACAGGGGGTTTTGCAGAGACCCAGTACTTC. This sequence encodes CASSFRTGGFAETQYF.

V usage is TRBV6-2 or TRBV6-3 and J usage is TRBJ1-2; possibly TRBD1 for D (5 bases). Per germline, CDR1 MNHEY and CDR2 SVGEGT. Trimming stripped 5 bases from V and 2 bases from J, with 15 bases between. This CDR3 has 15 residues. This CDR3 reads CASSNPREGNYGYTF. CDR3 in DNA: TGTGCCAGCAGTAACCCCAGGGAAGGGAACTATGGCTACACCTTC.

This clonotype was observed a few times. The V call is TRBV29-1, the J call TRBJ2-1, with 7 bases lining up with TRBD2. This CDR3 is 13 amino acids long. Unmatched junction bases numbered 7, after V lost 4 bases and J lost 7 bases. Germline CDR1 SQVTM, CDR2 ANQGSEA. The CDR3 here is CSVGTTSANEQFF. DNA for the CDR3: TGCAGCGTTGGAACTACTAGCGCAAATGAGCAGTTCTTC.

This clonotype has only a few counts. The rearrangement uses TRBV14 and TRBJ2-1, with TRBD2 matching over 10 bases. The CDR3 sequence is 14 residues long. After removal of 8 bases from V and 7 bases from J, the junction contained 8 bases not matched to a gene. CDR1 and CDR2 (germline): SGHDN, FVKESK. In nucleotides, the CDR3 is TGTGCCAGCCGAACTAGCGGGACTTGGAATGAGCAGTTCTTC. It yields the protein CASRTSGTWNEQFF.

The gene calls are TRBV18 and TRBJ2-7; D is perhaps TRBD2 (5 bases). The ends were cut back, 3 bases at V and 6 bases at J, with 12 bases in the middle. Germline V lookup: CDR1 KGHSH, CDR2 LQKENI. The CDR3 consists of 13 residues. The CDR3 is CASSPFGEGEQYF. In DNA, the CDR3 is TGTGCCAGCTCACCTTTCGGGGAAGGCGAGCAGTACTTC.

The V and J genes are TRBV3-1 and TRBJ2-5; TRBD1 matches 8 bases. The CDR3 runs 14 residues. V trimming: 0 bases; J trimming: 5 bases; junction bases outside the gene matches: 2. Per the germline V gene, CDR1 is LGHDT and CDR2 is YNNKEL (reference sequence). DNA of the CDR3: TGTGCCAGCAGCCAAGAGGGACAGGTGGAGACCCAGTACTTC. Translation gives CASSQEGQVETQYF.

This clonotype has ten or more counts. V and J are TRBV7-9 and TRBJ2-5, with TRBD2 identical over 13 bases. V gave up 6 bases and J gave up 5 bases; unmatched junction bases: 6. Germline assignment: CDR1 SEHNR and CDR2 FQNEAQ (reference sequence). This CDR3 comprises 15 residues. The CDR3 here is CASSDGTSGTETQYF. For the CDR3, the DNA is TGTGCCAGCAGTGACGGGACTAGCGGGACTGAGACCCAGTACTTC.

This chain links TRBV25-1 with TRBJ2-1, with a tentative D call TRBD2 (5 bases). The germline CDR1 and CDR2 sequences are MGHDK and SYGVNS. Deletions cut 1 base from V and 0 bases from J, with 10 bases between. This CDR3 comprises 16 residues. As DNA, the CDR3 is TGTGCCAGCAGTGAATCTAGCTTTGACTCCTACAATGAGCAGTTCTTC. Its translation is CASSESSFDSYNEQFF. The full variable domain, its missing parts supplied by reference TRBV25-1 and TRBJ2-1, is EADIYQTPRYLVIGTGKKITLECSQTMGHDKMYWYQQDPGMELHLIHYSYGVNSTEKGDLSSESTVSRIRTEHFPLTLESARPSHTSQYLCASSESSFDSYNEQFFGPGTRLTVL.

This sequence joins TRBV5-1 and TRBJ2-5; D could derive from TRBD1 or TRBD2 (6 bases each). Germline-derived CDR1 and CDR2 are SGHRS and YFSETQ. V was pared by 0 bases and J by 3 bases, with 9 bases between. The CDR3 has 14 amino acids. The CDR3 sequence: CASSLGGAKETQYF. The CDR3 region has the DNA TGCGCCAGCAGCTTGGGGGGGGCAAAAGAGACCCAGTACTTC.

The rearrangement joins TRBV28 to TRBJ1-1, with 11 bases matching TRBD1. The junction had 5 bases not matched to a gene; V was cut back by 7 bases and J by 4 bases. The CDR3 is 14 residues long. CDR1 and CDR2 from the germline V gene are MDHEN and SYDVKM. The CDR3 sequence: CASTPGTGGTEAFF. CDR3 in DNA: TGTGCCAGCACCCCCGGGACAGGGGGCACTGAAGCTTTCTTT. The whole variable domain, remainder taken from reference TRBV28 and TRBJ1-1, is DVKVTQSSRYLVKRTGEKVFLECVQDMDHENMFWYRQDPGLGLRLIYFSYDVKMKEKGDIPEGYSVSREKKERFSLILESASTNQTSMYLCASTPGTGGTEAFFGQGTRLTVV.

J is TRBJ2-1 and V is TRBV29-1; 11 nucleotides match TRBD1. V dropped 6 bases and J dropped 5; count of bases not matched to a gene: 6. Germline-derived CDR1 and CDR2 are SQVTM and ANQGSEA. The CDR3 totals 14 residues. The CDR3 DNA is TGCAGCGTGGACAGGGGGCTTACAAACAATGAGCAGTTCTTC. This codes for CSVDRGLTNNEQFF.

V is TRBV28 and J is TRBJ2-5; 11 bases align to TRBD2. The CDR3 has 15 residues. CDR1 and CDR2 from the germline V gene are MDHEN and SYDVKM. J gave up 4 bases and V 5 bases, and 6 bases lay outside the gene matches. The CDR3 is CASSGGGTSGETQYF. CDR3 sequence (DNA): TGTGCCAGCAGTGGAGGGGGGACTAGCGGAGAGACCCAGTACTTC.

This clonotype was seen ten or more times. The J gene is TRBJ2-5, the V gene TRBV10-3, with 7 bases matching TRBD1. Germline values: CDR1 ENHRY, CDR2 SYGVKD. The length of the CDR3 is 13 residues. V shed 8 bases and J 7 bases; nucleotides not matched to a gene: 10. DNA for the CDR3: TGTGCCATCTGGGCAGGGGGTGATGTGACCCAGTACTTC. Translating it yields CAIWAGGDVTQYF.